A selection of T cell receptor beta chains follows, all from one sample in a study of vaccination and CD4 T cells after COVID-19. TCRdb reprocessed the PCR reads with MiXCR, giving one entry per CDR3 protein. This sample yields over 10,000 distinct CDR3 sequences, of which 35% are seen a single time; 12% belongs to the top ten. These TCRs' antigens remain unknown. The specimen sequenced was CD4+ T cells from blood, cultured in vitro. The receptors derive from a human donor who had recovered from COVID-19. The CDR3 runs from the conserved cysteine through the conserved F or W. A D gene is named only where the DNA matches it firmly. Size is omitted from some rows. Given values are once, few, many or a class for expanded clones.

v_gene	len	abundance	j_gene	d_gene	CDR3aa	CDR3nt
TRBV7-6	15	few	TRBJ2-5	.	CASSLERTEGKTQYF	TGTGCCAGCAGCTTAGAACGAACGGAGGGAAAGACCCAGTACTTC
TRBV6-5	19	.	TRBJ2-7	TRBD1	CASSSPRTGVRAWTYEQYF	TGTGCCAGCAGTTCCCCTAGGACAGGGGTCCGGGCATGGACCTACGAGCAGTACTTC
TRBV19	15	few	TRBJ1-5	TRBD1	CASSTTGGSGQPQHF	TGTGCCAGTAGTACTACAGGGGGGTCGGGTCAGCCCCAGCATTTT
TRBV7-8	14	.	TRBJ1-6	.	CASSPGLRDSPLHF	TGTGCCAGCAGCCCCGGACTACGGGATTCACCCCTCCACTTT
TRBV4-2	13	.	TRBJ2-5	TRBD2	CASSQAGGETQYF	TGTGCCAGCAGCCAAGCGGGGGGGGAGACCCAGTACTTC
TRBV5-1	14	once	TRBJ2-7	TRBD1	CASSLVQGAEEQYF	TGCGCCAGCAGCTTGGTGCAGGGGGCGGAGGAGCAGTACTTC
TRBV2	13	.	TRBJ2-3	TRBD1	CASSVGTGDTQYF	TGTGCCAGCAGTGTGGGGACAGGGGATACGCAGTATTTT
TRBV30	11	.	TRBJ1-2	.	CAWSVREHNTF	TGTGCCTGGAGTGTACGAGAGCACAACACCTTC
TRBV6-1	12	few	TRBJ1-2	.	CASSSQSGGYTF	TGTGCCAGCAGCTCACAGTCCGGTGGCTACACCTTC
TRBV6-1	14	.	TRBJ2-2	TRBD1	CASRDGQGAGELFF	TGTGCCAGCAGGGACGGACAGGGGGCCGGGGAGCTGTTTTTT